These 11 T cell receptor beta chains came from one sample sequenced in a study of naive and memory T cell subsets (dated by TCRdb to the late 2010s). The library was made by UMI-ligation and nested PCR. Sequenced using an Illumina MiSeq. The beta constant-region primer was an equimolar mix of two oligonucleotides covering both TRBC1 and TRBC2. Four rounds of PCR, combining the SP2 primer with nested alpha and beta constant-region primers, were used to amplify the ligated cDNA. TCRdb reran the public reads through fastp at Q25 and MiXCR, keeping productive beta chains. Rows merge per CDR3 protein into single entries with the most common DNA and genes. A total of roughly 150,000 distinct CDR3 sequences appear in this sample, under 25% of them only once. Clones ranked in the top ten supply about 0.57% of the sample. Their specific antigens are unknown. Broad study findings and their caveats: A few larger clonotypes were found in naive repertoires, especially CD8, and these larger clonotypes were possibly memory cells re-expressing CD45RA.

Specimen: naive CD8+ T cells from blood. Interpreted using the paper, the cell subset or site label stands for: naive T cells, CD45RA high CD27+. The receptors were sampled from a human donor in good health.

The rearrangement uses TRBV7-9 and TRBJ1-5; 8 nucleotides align to TRBD1. After removal of 1 base from V and 6 bases from J, the junction contained 2 bases not matched to a gene. Germline V gene data show CDR1 as SEHNR and CDR2 as FQNEAQ (reference sequence). The CDR3 loop spans 14 amino acids. Here the CDR3 reads CASSLGQGAQPQHF. For the CDR3, the DNA is TGTGCCAGCAGCTTAGGGCAGGGGGCTCAGCCCCAGCATTTT.

This clonotype was counted a few times. The V gene is TRBV7-8, the J gene TRBJ2-1; maybe TRBD1 (6 bases). This CDR3 comprises 13 residues. Trimming left V 5 bases short and J 8 bases short, with 13 bases between. Per germline, CDR1 SGHVS and CDR2 FQNEAQ. DNA of the CDR3: TGTGCCAGCAGCCTCCCAGGGGTGGATGAGCAGTTCTTC. Protein product: CASSLPGVDEQFF.

Notes on this clonotype: The CDR3 ends on some other residue instead of the conserved phenylalanine or tryptophan, so this is likely a read error. Because the CDR3's place on the DNA is in doubt, the DNA is left out and the CDR3 is given as listed by TCRdb. V gene TRBV21-1 combines with J gene TRBJ2-1; the D call of TRBD2 is as the table states it, not checked on the DNA. TRBV21-1 is tagged as a pseudogene. From its first to its last residue, the CDR3 has 11 amino acids. CDR3 region: CASSTSGGFPL.

The gene calls are TRBV10-3 and TRBJ1-5, with 8 bases fitting TRBD1. The CDR3 extends over 12 amino acids. Germline CDR1 reads ENHRY; CDR2 reads SYGVKD. After removal of 3 bases from V and 12 bases from J, the junction contained 4 bases not matched to a gene. CDR3 region: CAISDPGTGQHF. CDR3 nucleotides: TGTGCCATCAGTGATCCTGGGACAGGCCAGCATTTT.

This clonotype was seen a few times. V and J are TRBV29-1 and TRBJ1-1; D is undetermined. The CDR3 runs 13 residues. Germline V CDR1 and CDR2: SQVTM, ANQGSEA. The V end lost 4 bases, the J end lost 6 bases, and 15 bases lay between the germline ends. The CDR3 DNA reads TGCAGCGTTGTAACACTAGGGTACCCTGAAGCTTTCTTT. Encoded protein: CSVVTLGYPEAFF.

V is TRBV28 and J is TRBJ2-7; D gene ambiguous. V shed 0 bases and J shed 3 bases, with 3 bases lying between them. The CDR3 has 12 amino acids. Per germline, CDR1 MDHEN and CDR2 SYDVKM. DNA of the CDR3: TGTGCCAGCAGTTTATGGAGCTACGAGCAGTACTTC. Protein product: CASSLWSYEQYF. The variable domain in full, completed from reference TRBV28 and TRBJ2-7, reads DVKVTQSSRYLVKRTGEKVFLECVQDMDHENMFWYRQDPGLGLRLIYFSYDVKMKEKGDIPEGYSVSREKKERFSLILESASTNQTSMYLCASSLWSYEQYFGPGTRLTVT.

The V call is TRBV4-3, the J call TRBJ1-1; no definite D call. Germline CDR1 is LGHNA and CDR2 is YSLEER. CDR3 length equals 13 residues. V gave up 4 bases and J gave up 2 bases, with 8 bases separating them. The CDR3 region is CASSRRENTEAFF. CDR3 DNA: TGCGCCAGCAGCCGCAGAGAAAACACTGAAGCTTTCTTT.

This clonotype was found a few times. The chain carries TRBV20-1 and TRBJ2-7; D is undetermined. The germline gives CDR1 DFQATT, CDR2 SNEGSKA (reference sequence). CDR3 size: 14 residues. Trimming removed 1 base at V and 6 bases at J, with 16 bases between. The CDR3 DNA reads as TGCAGTGCTAGAGGTGGTACGGCTCTGGTCGAGCAGTACTTC. The encoded protein is CSARGGTALVEQYF.

The V call is TRBV7-6, the J call TRBJ2-3, with D tentatively TRBD2 (6 bases). Germline loops: CDR1 SGHVS, CDR2 FNYEAQ. The CDR3 covers 14 residues. Trimming shortened V by 4 bases and J by 4 bases, and 12 bases separated the two germline ends. CDR3 nucleotides: TGTGCCAGCAGCTCCGGGGGTTTGGCAGATACGCAGTATTTT. Protein product: CASSSGGLADTQYF.

This chain joins TRBV27 and TRBJ1-2, with D possibly being TRBD1 (5 bases). With 2 bases removed from V and 8 bases from J, the gap between germline ends came to 12 bases. From germline, CDR1 is MNHEY and CDR2 SMNVEV (reference sequence). The CDR3 runs to 13 residues. CDR3 DNA sequence: TGTGCCAGCAGTTTAAAAGGGGCGAGGGGCTACACCTTC. Its protein product is CASSLKGARGYTF.

This clonotype has a handful of counts. This chain links TRBV3-1 with TRBJ2-1; 10 nucleotides match TRBD1. Per germline, CDR1 LGHDT and CDR2 YNNKEL (reference sequence). Unmatched junction bases numbered 9, after V lost 1 base and J lost 6 bases. The CDR3 has 17 residues. Written as DNA, the CDR3 is TGTGCCAGCAGCCAAGTGCCCCGGGACAGGGGTTCCAATGAGCAGTTCTTC. This gives the protein CASSQVPRDRGSNEQFF.